This T cell receptor beta chain is from a study of PD-L1 blockade in urothelial cancer. As for the study in general: Bladder-origin urothelial cancer in males covered about 90% of the 29 patients. T cell content in blood samples showed a median of approximately 140,000. Study-wide findings and caveats: Better progression-free and overall survival followed lower pretreatment blood clonality.

A note on this clone: Antigen: not known.

V lost 5 bases to trimming and J lost 4 bases; unmatched junction nucleotides: 7. CDR1 SGHTA and CDR2 FQGNSA come from the germline V gene. This CDR3 is 14 amino acids long. Each patient presented with locally advanced or metastatic urothelial carcinoma. TCRdb's table, derived via immunoSEQ multiplex PCR, lists solely in-frame clones and lacks some. The repertoire holds about 43,000 clones, with more than 75% as singletons. This material consisted of PBMCs, taken around atezolizumab (anti-PD-L1) treatment. The clonotype was recovered from a woman aged 55 to 70 with urothelial cancer. The rearrangement links TRBV7-2 to TRBJ1-2, with TRBD1 matching 7 bases. This chain's CDR3 is CASSPPGTAYGYTF. CDR3 DNA sequence: TGTGCCAGCAGCCCACCCGGGACAGCCTATGGCTACACCTTC.